Following are 12 T cell receptor beta chains from one sample sequenced in a study of vaccination and CD4 T cells after COVID-19. Their specific antigens are unknown. The Oncomine TCR Beta short-read assay sequenced DNA from cultured CD4+ T cells. TCRdb recomputed calls from the PCR reads with MiXCR, one row per CDR3 protein. The sample consists of some 10,000 distinct CDR3 sequences, 43% of them appearing once. Regarding treatment: approximately 11-day PBMC culture with coronavirus spike peptide pools or control peptides (ViraFEST assay). Sequences were obtained from CD4+ T cells from blood, cultured in vitro. The receptors derive from a human donor who had recovered from COVID-19.

The J gene is TRBJ1-5, the V gene TRBV7-2; 7 bases map to TRBD1. Germline trimming cut 1 base from V and 3 bases from J; bases unmatched to any gene: 3. CDR1 and CDR2 from the germline V gene are SGHTA and FQGNSA. The CDR3 extends over 15 amino acids. The CDR3 loop reads CASSLGDRFNQPQHF. DNA of the CDR3: TGTGCCAGCAGCTTAGGGGACAGATTCAATCAGCCCCAGCATTTT.

The chain uses TRBV9 and TRBJ2-2, with D uncertain. This CDR3 has 14 amino acids. Germline CDR1 is SGDLS and CDR2 is YYNGEE. Trimming stripped 0 bases from V and 0 bases from J, with 3 bases between. CDR3 residues: CASSVDPNTGELFF. CDR3 DNA: TGTGCCAGCAGCGTAGACCCGAACACCGGGGAGCTGTTTTTT.

This chain links TRBV7-2 with TRBJ2-1; D not certain. The V and J ends lost 1 base and 10 bases respectively, with 5 bases between them. Germline V gene data show CDR1 as SGHTA and CDR2 as FQGNSA. This CDR3 region has 11 residues. The CDR3 DNA follows: TGTGCCAGCAGCTTAGGATCGGAGCAGTTCTTC. Encoded protein: CASSLGSEQFF.

This clonotype was observed once. J is TRBJ1-1 and V is TRBV12-3 or TRBV12-4; D is ambiguous. The CDR3 is 15 residues long. The V end was cut by 3 bases, the J end by 3 bases, with 14 bases between. The DNA of the CDR3 is TGTGCCAGCAGTTTTAGGGCAGGACCGGACACTGAAGCTTTCTTT. This sequence encodes CASSFRAGPDTEAFF.

This clonotype was detected only a few times. The chain has TRBV20-1 and TRBJ2-3; 11 positions match TRBD2. Germline V gives CDR1 DFQATT, CDR2 SNEGSKA (reference sequence). This CDR3 contains 16 residues. Trimming cost V 5 bases and J 0 bases; bases outside gene matches: 7. DNA for the CDR3: TGCAGTGCTTTAGGACTAGCGGGCCCGAGCACAGATACGCAGTATTTT. Translated: CSALGLAGPSTDTQYF.

Concerning this clonotype itself: The junction departs from the called germline gene at one end, perhaps through a read error. The J gene is TRBJ1-1, the V gene TRBV5-6, with D uncertain. This CDR3 spans 13 amino acids. Germline CDR1 is SGHDT and CDR2 is YYEEEE. CDR3 nucleotide sequence: TGCGCCAGCAAGTTGGACGCCTACGACCAAGCTTTCTTT. It specifies CASKLDAYDQAFF.

The V gene is TRBV15, the J gene TRBJ1-2, with TRBD1 as a possible D gene (5 bases). V dropped 3 bases and J dropped 7 bases, with 9 bases sitting between them. The CDR3 has 12 residues. Per germline, CDR1 LNHNV and CDR2 YYDKDF (reference sequence). DNA of the CDR3: TGTGCCACCAGCAGGGGACTGGGTGGCTACACCTTC. Its translation is CATSRGLGGYTF.

As for this clonotype: At one of its ends the junction is not consistent with the germline gene, which may arise from a read error. The chain is built from TRBV7-8 and TRBJ1-1; TRBD1 might be the D (5 bases). Germline V gene data show CDR1 as SGHVS and CDR2 as FQNEAQ. The CDR3 spans 13 residues. CDR3 sequence (DNA): TGTGCCAGCAGCCCTCTCCTAGGGGCAGCCTCATTATTT. It specifies CASSPLLGAASLF. Full variable domain (outside the CDR3, taken from reference TRBV7-8 and TRBJ1-1): GAGVSQSPRYKVAKRGQDVALRCDPISGHVSLFWYQQALGQGPEFLTYFQNEAQLDKSGLPSDRFFAERPEGSVSTLKIQRTQQEDSAVYLCASSPLLGAASLFGQGTRLTVV.

The CDR3 region is CASSLGGTGGGYNEQFF. CDR3 DNA sequence: TGCGCCAGCAGCTTGGGTGGGACAGGGGGCGGCTACAATGAGCAGTTCTTC. The chain links TRBV5-1 to TRBJ2-1; 12 bases are shared with TRBD1. The V and J ends lost 0 bases and 3 bases, in that order; junction bases with no gene match: 4. The CDR3 consists of 17 residues. The V gene's germline CDR1 is SGHRS and CDR2 YFSETQ.

This clonotype was observed a handful of times. The chain couples TRBV28 to TRBJ1-2; D uncertain. Germline CDR1 reads MDHEN; CDR2 reads SYDVKM. V lost 2 bases to trimming and J lost 3 bases, with 10 bases between them. The CDR3 is 14 amino acids. The DNA of the CDR3 is TGTGCCAGCAGTTTAAGGGTCCAGGACTATGGCTACACCTTC. It is translated as CASSLRVQDYGYTF.

The chain couples TRBV6-2 or TRBV6-3 to TRBJ2-5; D call uncertain. Germline loops: CDR1 MNHEY, CDR2 SVGEGT. The V gene lost 6 bases and the J gene lost 5 bases, with 10 bases spanning the gap. CDR3 length: 12 amino acids. CDR3 loop: CASRTSGETQYF. The CDR3 DNA follows: TGTGCCAGCAGGACCTCCGGGGAGACCCAGTACTTC.

V usage is TRBV20-1 and J usage is TRBJ2-7, with 8 nucleotides matching TRBD2. CDR3 size: 16 residues. Germline V lookup: CDR1 DFQATT, CDR2 SNEGSKA (reference sequence). J gave up 6 bases and V 3 bases, and 16 bases lay outside the gene matches. The DNA for the CDR3 is TGCAGTGCTAGGTCACTCCAGAGCGGGGGACGACTCGAGCAGTACTTC. This gives the protein CSARSLQSGGRLEQYF.